This TCR beta chain was recovered during a study of blood T cells in healthy people across ages. Investigators took about 10 milliliters of peripheral blood from every donor. This clonotype was seen ten or more times. For the second PCR, which ran for about 7 to 11 cycles, a sample-barcoded 5' primer and a J-beta primer mix were used. Every individual sample yielded 2.5 million or more paired-end reads (each containing CDR3). Each CDR3 protein gets one entry after TCRdb re-called the 5' RACE reads with MiXCR. The table includes some 1.5 million distinct CDR3 sequences, roughly 28% detected once. The CDR3 loop spans 15 amino acids. Losses at the gene ends were 4 bases for V and 1 base for J; bases not matched to a gene: 4. CDR1 and CDR2 from the germline V gene are LGHNA and YNFKEQ.

Sequencing used blood. The receptor's source is a woman aged 25 to 39 in good health. The genes are TRBV4-2 and TRBJ2-3; 8 positions agree with TRBD1. The CDR3 nucleotides are TGTGCCAGCAGCCCCCGGGACAGGCGCACAGATACGCAGTATTTT. It encodes CASSPRDRRTDTQYF.